A single sample is the source of the 23 T cell receptor beta chains below, sequenced in a study of OX40 agonist ivuxolimab in advanced cancers. Sequencing used immunoSEQ multiplex PCR; TCRdb keeps in-frame clones, though not all of them. The table lists tens of thousands of clones, 89% of them singletons. Sample: CD4+ or CD8+ T cells sorted from blood, taken in a trial of the OX40 agonist ivuxolimab. These receptors were taken from an adult with an advanced solid tumor such as melanoma, head and neck, liver or kidney cancer.

The V gene is TRBV9, the J gene TRBJ1-2; maybe TRBD1 (5 bases). Germline V CDR1 and CDR2: SGDLS, YYNGEE. V lost 7 bases, J lost 4 bases, and 11 bases lay in between. This CDR3 region has 12 residues. CDR3 DNA sequence: TGTGCCAGCGCCGGGGACTTCTATGGCTACACCTTC. Its translation: CASAGDFYGYTF.

The V and J genes are TRBV29-1 and TRBJ1-1; D perhaps matches TRBD1 (5 bases). Germline CDR1 and CDR2: SQVTM and ANQGSEA. The V end lost 7 bases, the J end lost 0 bases, and 15 bases lay between the germline ends. The CDR3 loop spans 14 amino acids. The CDR3 reads CSAKGRLMNTEAFF. CDR3 bases: TGCAGCGCAAAGGGACGGTTAATGAACACTGAAGCTTTCTTT.

The rearrangement links TRBV16 to TRBJ2-1; the D is unclear. The germline V gene has CDR1 KGHSY and CDR2 FQNENV. V shed 0 bases and J shed 3 bases, with 3 bases lying between them. The CDR3 loop spans 13 amino acids. The CDR3: CASSQSIYNEQFF. The CDR3 nucleotides read TGTGCCAGCAGCCAATCCATCTACAATGAGCAGTTCTTC. The entire variable domain, with the rest obtained from reference TRBV16 and TRBJ2-1, is as follows: GEEVAQTPKHLVRGEGQKAKLYCAPIKGHSYVFWYQQVLKNEFKFLISFQNENVFDETGMPKERFSAKCLPNSPCSLEIQATKLEDSAVYFCASSQSIYNEQFFGPGTRLTVL.

This chain uses TRBV19 with TRBJ2-3; D perhaps matches TRBD1 (6 bases). The CDR3 runs 15 residues. Trimming took 5 bases from V and 1 from J, leaving 13 bases between them. Germline V gene sequence: CDR1 LNHDA, CDR2 SQIVND (reference sequence). CDR3: CASSRQVSRTDTQYF. The CDR3 DNA reads TGTGCCAGTAGTCGACAGGTTAGCCGCACAGATACGCAGTATTTT.

The gene calls are TRBV7-2 and TRBJ2-1; TRBD1 aligns across 10 bases. Germline assignment: CDR1 SGHTA and CDR2 FQGNSA. With 3 bases clipped from V and 6 bases from J, the junction kept 2 bases outside the gene matches. This CDR3 is 14 amino acids long. CDR3 region: CASSLDRGFNEQFF. The DNA for the CDR3 is TGTGCCAGCAGCTTGGACAGGGGGTTCAATGAGCAGTTCTTC.

V gene TRBV5-1 combines with J gene TRBJ2-2; D is possibly TRBD1 (6 bases). Trimming cost V 1 base and J 8 bases, with 12 bases left between them. Germline lookup yields CDR1 SGHRS and CDR2 YFSETQ. The CDR3 sequence is 14 residues long. CDR3 protein: CASSLSQGRGELFF. As DNA, the CDR3 is TGCGCCAGCAGCTTGAGCCAGGGGCGGGGGGAGCTGTTTTTT.

The chain couples TRBV9 to TRBJ2-1; 9 nucleotides align to TRBD2. The trim removed 4 bases at V and 7 bases at J, leaving 9 bases unmatched. The CDR3 is made up of 15 amino acids. Per the germline V gene, CDR1 is SGDLS and CDR2 is YYNGEE. The DNA of the CDR3 is TGTGCCAGCAGCCCCAGCGGGGGGCGTATAAATGAGCAGTTCTTC. Its protein is CASSPSGGRINEQFF.

The V and J genes are TRBV28 and TRBJ2-7, with 9 nucleotides matching TRBD1. This CDR3 comprises 16 residues. Germline trimming cut 4 bases from V and 3 bases from J; bases unmatched to any gene: 10. Germline V CDR1 and CDR2: MDHEN, SYDVKM. The chain's CDR3 is CASSSPPGTGSYEQYF. CDR3 sequence (DNA): TGTGCCAGCAGTTCACCCCCCGGGACAGGGAGCTACGAGCAGTACTTC.

V usage is TRBV10-3 and J usage is TRBJ1-3, with TRBD1 as a possible D gene (5 bases). V lost 4 bases, J lost 5 bases, and 12 bases lay in between. Germline V lookup: CDR1 ENHRY, CDR2 SYGVKD. This CDR3 spans 14 amino acids. In DNA form, the CDR3 reads TGTGCCATCAGTGTGGGGGGAGACAGAAACACCATATATTTT. Translating gives CAISVGGDRNTIYF.

V is TRBV7-3 and J is TRBJ1-1; weak D call: TRBD1 (5 bases). This CDR3 contains 18 residues. The V end lost 4 bases, the J end lost 3 bases, and 24 bases lay between the germline ends. From germline, CDR1 is SGHTA and CDR2 FQGTGA. CDR3 sequence reads: CASSSKPPGRRFDTEAFF. The CDR3 bases are TGTGCCAGCAGCTCTAAGCCCCCGGGACGAAGATTTGACACTGAAGCTTTCTTT.

This clone was seen just once. This rearrangement joins TRBV7-2 to TRBJ2-1; TRBD1 matches at 7 bases. J was trimmed by 1 base and V by 2 bases; bases with no gene match: 2. Germline-derived CDR1 and CDR2 are SGHTA and FQGNSA. CDR3 length: 15 amino acids. The CDR3 here is CASSLQGVSYNEQFF. The CDR3 nucleotides are TGTGCCAGCAGCTTACAGGGGGTGTCCTACAATGAGCAGTTCTTC.

The chain combines TRBV7-9 with TRBJ2-1, with 8 nucleotides matching TRBD1. The CDR3 runs to 12 residues. Germline V CDR1 and CDR2: SEHNR, FQNEAQ (reference sequence). Losses at the gene ends were 4 bases for V and 7 bases for J; bases not matched to a gene: 0. CDR3 residues: CASSWTGNEQFF. DNA of the CDR3: TGTGCCAGCAGCTGGACAGGGAATGAGCAGTTCTTC.

This chain links TRBV28 with TRBJ2-7, with a tentative D call TRBD1 (8 bases). Trimming took off 7 bases at V and 7 bases at J, with 20 bases between the two ends. The CDR3 is made up of 14 amino acids. Germline CDR1 MDHEN, CDR2 SYDVKM. The CDR3 sequence is CASNTPGQGGEQYV. CDR3 nucleotide sequence: TGTGCCAGCAACACCCCCGGACAGGGAGGGGAGCAGTACGTC.

The gene calls are TRBV6-6 and TRBJ1-1, with D unresolved. CDR1 and CDR2 (germline): MNHNY, SVGAGI (reference sequence). Deletions cut 6 bases from V and 8 bases from J, with 10 bases between. The CDR3 runs to 11 residues. CDR3 sequence reads: CASRRVTEAFF. Here the CDR3 DNA reads TGTGCCAGCAGACGGGTGACCGAAGCTTTCTTT.

This chain connects TRBV7-3 to TRBJ2-6; the D is unclear. The V end was cut by 1 base, the J end by 1 base, with 2 bases between. The length of the CDR3 is 14 residues. The germline CDR1 and CDR2 sequences are SGHTA and FQGTGA. The CDR3 reads CASSLISGANVLTF. The CDR3 region has the DNA TGTGCCAGCAGCTTAATTTCTGGGGCCAACGTCCTGACTTTC.

The chain employs TRBV5-4 and TRBJ1-4, with TRBD1 identical over 9 bases. Trimming removed 4 bases from V and 4 bases from J; junction bases left unmatched: 5. Germline assignment: CDR1 SGHNT and CDR2 YYREEE (reference sequence). The CDR3 runs to 15 residues. The CDR3 DNA is TGTGCCAGCAGCCTACGGACAGGGGTTAATGAAAAACTGTTTTTT. It translates to CASSLRTGVNEKLFF.

The chain carries TRBV7-3 and TRBJ2-1, with D perhaps TRBD1 (6 bases). The CDR3 totals 14 residues. V was shortened by 3 bases and J by 5 bases, with 11 bases between the two germline ends. Germline CDR1 reads SGHTA; CDR2 reads FQGTGA. The CDR3 region is CASSLRQDNNEQFF. In nucleotides, the CDR3 is TGTGCCAGCAGCTTGCGACAGGATAACAATGAGCAGTTCTTC.

The genes are TRBV5-1 and TRBJ1-1; D not resolved. The CDR3 loop spans 15 amino acids. Germline-derived CDR1 and CDR2 are SGHRS and YFSETQ. Trimming stripped 4 bases from V and 5 bases from J, with 18 bases between. CDR3 protein: CASSLDNVGWTEAFF. The CDR3 nucleotides are TGCGCCAGCAGCCTAGACAATGTGGGCTGGACTGAAGCTTTCTTT.

The genes are TRBV6-6 and TRBJ2-2; D is unresolved. V was trimmed by 9 bases and J by 6 bases, leaving 17 bases between them. The CDR3 runs 14 residues. CDR1 MNHNY and CDR2 SVGAGI come from the germline V gene (reference sequence). CDR3 nucleotide sequence: TGTGCCAGTAATGACGGCCTTAGGCCCGGGGAGCTGTTTTTT. Amino acids: CASNDGLRPGELFF.

V gene TRBV7-2 combines with J gene TRBJ2-7; D not resolved. The CDR3 contains 12 residues. CDR1 is SGHTA, CDR2 FQGNSA, per germline. The V end was cut by 4 bases, the J end by 1 base, with 5 bases between. CDR3 sequence (DNA): TGTGCCAGCAGCTCTGAATCCTACGAGCAGTACTTC. Protein: CASSSESYEQYF.

The chain links TRBV2 to TRBJ2-2; D call uncertain. The V gene lost 4 bases and the J gene lost 4 bases, with 10 bases spanning the gap. The V gene's germline CDR1 is SNHLY and CDR2 FYNNEI. This CDR3 spans 14 amino acids. The chain's CDR3 is CASSVATGTGELFF. CDR3 sequence (DNA): TGTGCCAGCAGTGTAGCCACGGGCACCGGGGAGCTGTTTTTT.

The table lists this clone with a few counts. The V and J genes are TRBV18 and TRBJ2-7; the match to TRBD1 covers 7 bases. The J segment lost 7 bases and the V segment lost 6 bases, leaving 9 bases of the junction unmatched. CDR1 is KGHSH and CDR2 is LQKENI in the germline V gene. The CDR3 length is 13 residues. Here the CDR3 reads CASSRGTAPEQYV. The CDR3 coding sequence is TGTGCCAGCTCCCGTGGGACAGCCCCGGAGCAGTACGTC.

The chain links TRBV19 to TRBJ1-1; D possibly corresponds to TRBD1 (6 bases). Germline CDR1 is LNHDA and CDR2 is SQIVND (reference sequence). V gave up 2 bases and J gave up 0 bases, with 10 bases separating them. The CDR3 is 15 amino acids. This CDR3 is CASSIRGTVNTEAFF. CDR3 in DNA: TGTGCCAGTAGTATAAGGGGGACCGTGAACACTGAAGCTTTCTTT.